A single sample is the source of the 30 T cell receptor beta chains below, sequenced in a study of response to subunit inactivated influenza vaccine. From the RT-PCR reads, TCRdb called clonotypes with MiXCR, one entry per CDR3 protein. This sample yields 500,000 to 550,000 distinct CDR3 sequences, of which roughly a quarter are seen a single time; approximately 2.9% belongs to the top ten. These data were also filed under a second study, of T cells expressing NK-cell markers. From that study: It was by 5'RACE template switching with UMIs that TCR beta cDNA was made.

The sequences come from CD4+ T cells sorted from PBMCs, collected roughly 12 days after vaccination. All receptors derive from a man aged 50 or older who received an inactivated influenza vaccine.

This clonotype was recorded a few times. V usage is TRBV9 and J usage is TRBJ2-5; 12 nucleotides align to TRBD2. With V trimmed by 4 bases and J by 7 bases, 5 bases remained unmatched. There are 14 residues in the CDR3. CDR1 and CDR2 from the germline V gene are SGDLS and YYNGEE. For the CDR3, the DNA is TGTGCCAGCAGCATCGGGACTAGCGGGCGGACCCAGTACTTC. Protein product: CASSIGTSGRTQYF.

This chain joins TRBV5-6 and TRBJ2-2, with 12 bases identical to TRBD2. The germline V gene encodes CDR1 SGHDT and CDR2 YYEEEE. J gave up 0 bases and V 4 bases, and 7 bases lay outside the gene matches. There are 18 residues in the CDR3. Written as DNA, the CDR3 is TGTGCCAGCAGCCCCGGACTAGCGGGAATACCGAACACCGGGGAGCTGTTTTTT. As protein: CASSPGLAGIPNTGELFF.

This clonotype was picked up a small number of times. This chain connects TRBV12-3 or TRBV12-4 to TRBJ2-5; 13 bases map to TRBD2. This CDR3 is 16 amino acids long. The ends lost 7 bases at V and 3 bases at J; junction bases unmatched: 8. The CDR3 sequence: CASTDGLAGDKETQYF. The CDR3 bases are TGTGCCAGCACCGATGGACTAGCGGGGGATAAAGAGACCCAGTACTTC.

This clonotype has a handful of counts. Here the CDR3 reads CATSDTRTSVYNEQFF. CDR3 coding DNA: TGTGCCACCAGTGATACCCGGACTAGCGTCTACAATGAGCAGTTCTTC. The V gene is TRBV24-1, the J gene TRBJ2-1; TRBD2 agrees at 9 bases. The CDR3 is made up of 16 amino acids. The V segment lost 3 bases and the J segment 3 bases; nucleotides outside the gene matches: 5. The germline V gene encodes CDR1 KGHDR and CDR2 SFDVKD.

This clonotype came up a few times. The chain uses TRBV2 and TRBJ1-2; 8 bases map to TRBD1. V lost 11 bases, J lost 8 bases, and 10 bases stayed unmatched. Germline-derived CDR1 and CDR2 are SNHLY and FYNNEI. The CDR3 spans 12 residues. This CDR3 reads CAGTRGLHGYTF. CDR3 in DNA: TGTGCCGGAACCAGGGGGCTGCACGGCTACACCTTC.

The CDR3 sequence: CASSLLSGNSPLHF. CDR3 DNA sequence: TGTGCCAGCAGTTTATTATCAGGGAATTCACCCCTCCACTTT. The chain links TRBV6-2 or TRBV6-3 to TRBJ1-6, with D perhaps matching TRBD1 (5 bases). CDR3 length: 14 residues. The germline V gene encodes CDR1 MNHEY and CDR2 SVGEGT. Trimming shortened V by 4 bases and J by 7 bases, and 11 bases separated the two germline ends.

This clonotype was counted only a few times. This chain connects TRBV12-3 or TRBV12-4 to TRBJ1-5; D is undetermined. The CDR3 has 15 amino acids. Trimming shortened V by 3 bases and J by 4 bases, and 13 bases separated the two germline ends. The CDR3 DNA reads TGTGCCAGCAGTTTGGCGGCACCGGTAAATCAGCCCCAGCATTTT. It encodes CASSLAAPVNQPQHF.

In this sample, this clonotype turned up a few times. The chain couples TRBV7-9 to TRBJ1-2; D remains ambiguous. Germline values: CDR1 SEHNR, CDR2 FQNEAQ (reference sequence). Trimming took off 9 bases at V and 1 base at J, with 12 bases between the two ends. The CDR3 has 13 residues. CDR3 DNA sequence: TGTGCCAGTAGCCCTACGTTTAACTATGGCTACACCTTC. This codes for CASSPTFNYGYTF.

V usage is TRBV28 and J usage is TRBJ2-1, with 13 bases matching TRBD2. This CDR3 region has 16 residues. V shed 5 bases and J 7 bases; nucleotides not matched to a gene: 8. The germline V gene has CDR1 MDHEN and CDR2 SYDVKM. The CDR3 loop is CASSRTGTSGMNEQFF. The CDR3 nucleotides read TGTGCCAGCAGTCGGACCGGGACTAGCGGGATGAATGAGCAGTTCTTC.

This clonotype was seen ten or more times. This sequence joins TRBV9 and TRBJ1-6, with a weak D call TRBD1 (6 bases). Trimming cost V 0 bases and J 6 bases, with 10 bases left between them. The germline CDR1 and CDR2 sequences are SGDLS and YYNGEE. This CDR3 has 15 residues. This CDR3 is CASSVGVRGNSPLHF. The CDR3 DNA reads TGTGCCAGCAGCGTAGGGGTCAGGGGTAATTCACCCCTCCACTTT.

The chain is built from TRBV3-1 and TRBJ2-7; TRBD1 aligns across 9 bases. Germline V gives CDR1 LGHDT, CDR2 YNNKEL (reference sequence). The CDR3 loop spans 15 amino acids. The junction had 6 bases not matched to a gene; V was cut back by 6 bases and J by 0 bases. Written as DNA, the CDR3 is TGTGCCAGCAGACCCGGGACAGGGAGCTCCTACGAGCAGTACTTC. Residues: CASRPGTGSSYEQYF.

V and J are TRBV11-2 and TRBJ2-1; 11 bases align to TRBD2. J was trimmed by 2 bases and V by 6 bases; bases with no gene match: 9. The CDR3 totals 17 residues. CDR1 is SGHAT, CDR2 FQNNGV, per germline. CDR3 loop: CASSASTSGGTYNEQFF. The CDR3 DNA reads TGTGCCAGCAGTGCCTCTACTAGCGGGGGCACCTACAATGAGCAGTTCTTC.

The chain employs TRBV9 and TRBJ2-1; perhaps TRBD2 as D (5 bases). Germline CDR1 SGDLS, CDR2 YYNGEE. Trimming stripped 2 bases from V and 0 bases from J, with 9 bases between. This CDR3 spans 15 amino acids. The CDR3 coding sequence is TGTGCCAGCAGCGTTTCAAGCGGCTCCTACAATGAGCAGTTCTTC. This encodes CASSVSSGSYNEQFF.

This rearrangement joins TRBV15 to TRBJ2-1; 9 nucleotides line up with TRBD2. The CDR3 runs to 15 residues. The V gene end was trimmed by 0 bases and the J gene end by 7 bases; junction bases not matched to a gene: 4. The V gene's germline CDR1 is LNHNV and CDR2 YYDKDF (reference sequence). The CDR3 protein is CATSREIAGVNEQFF. The CDR3 DNA reads as TGTGCCACCAGCAGAGAAATAGCGGGAGTTAATGAGCAGTTCTTC.

This clonotype has only a few counts. This chain's CDR3 is CASSGDYRGNIQYF. As DNA, the CDR3 is TGCGCCAGCAGCGGAGACTACCGCGGAAACATTCAGTACTTC. The V gene is TRBV5-1, the J gene TRBJ2-4; a possible D gene is TRBD2 (5 bases). Germline V gene sequence: CDR1 SGHRS, CDR2 YFSETQ. V dropped 4 bases and J dropped 6 bases, with 14 bases sitting between them. The CDR3 is 14 residues long.

The chain has TRBV7-8 and TRBJ2-5, with TRBD1 matching 7 bases. The germline CDR1 and CDR2 sequences are SGHVS and FQNEAQ. The CDR3 is made up of 14 amino acids. V gave up 5 bases and J gave up 6 bases; unmatched junction bases: 9. For the CDR3, the DNA is TGTGCCAGCAGCCCCCAACAGGGGCAGAAGACCCAGTACTTC. This gives the protein CASSPQQGQKTQYF. Variable domain in full (rest from reference TRBV7-8 and TRBJ2-5): GAGVSQSPRYKVAKRGQDVALRCDPISGHVSLFWYQQALGQGPEFLTYFQNEAQLDKSGLPSDRFFAERPEGSVSTLKIQRTQQEDSAVYLCASSPQQGQKTQYFGPGTRLLVL.

This chain joins TRBV20-1 and TRBJ2-4; D is ambiguous. CDR1 and CDR2 (germline): DFQATT, SNEGSKA (reference sequence). CDR3 size: 14 residues. V was clipped by 6 bases and J by 0 bases, with 12 bases between them. The CDR3 sequence: CSAPSTLAKNIQYF. In DNA form, the CDR3 reads TGCAGTGCCCCGTCTACTTTAGCCAAAAACATTCAGTACTTC.

The genes are TRBV12-3 or TRBV12-4 and TRBJ1-5, with D possibly being TRBD1 (5 bases). Trimming pared 2 bases from V and 7 bases from J, leaving 21 bases between. The CDR3 has 17 residues. The CDR3 DNA follows: TGTGCCAGCAGTTTAATGGGGCCTCAAACCCGAATACAGCCCCAGCATTTT. Encoded protein: CASSLMGPQTRIQPQHF.

This clonotype was seen once. The chain joins TRBV3-1 to TRBJ2-1, with 10 bases fitting TRBD2. Germline loops: CDR1 LGHDT, CDR2 YNNKEL (reference sequence). The V gene end was trimmed by 0 bases and the J gene end by 9 bases; junction bases not matched to a gene: 14. The CDR3 extends over 18 amino acids. The CDR3: CASSQESSSGRNLGEQFF. The DNA of the CDR3 is TGTGCCAGCAGCCAAGAGTCGTCTAGCGGGAGAAATTTAGGTGAGCAGTTCTTC.

The chain has TRBV15 and TRBJ1-1; TRBD1 matches 7 bases. The CDR3 is 16 residues long. Germline trimming cut 0 bases from V and 4 bases from J; bases unmatched to any gene: 8. Germline V gene sequence: CDR1 LNHNV, CDR2 YYDKDF (reference sequence). CDR3 nucleotides: TGTGCCACCAGCAGAGAAGTGGGAAGGGGGCCCACTGAAGCTTTCTTT. This encodes CATSREVGRGPTEAFF.

This clonotype showed up just a few times. This chain joins TRBV5-1 and TRBJ2-1; 9 bases align to TRBD2. The V gene end was trimmed by 4 bases and the J gene end by 3 bases; junction bases not matched to a gene: 8. This CDR3 is built from 16 residues. The germline V gene has CDR1 SGHRS and CDR2 YFSETQ. This CDR3 reads CASSPFLAGVYNEQFF. The DNA for the CDR3 is TGCGCCAGCAGCCCCTTTTTAGCGGGAGTCTACAATGAGCAGTTCTTC.

This clonotype has a count of ten or more. The rearrangement uses TRBV4-2 and TRBJ2-5; 7 nucleotides line up with TRBD2. Trimming at V came to 4 bases and at J to 2 bases, leaving 7 bases not matched to a gene. Per the germline V gene, CDR1 is LGHNA and CDR2 is YNFKEQ. CDR3 length: 15 amino acids. CDR3: CASSPQPGLQETQYF. The CDR3 DNA reads as TGTGCCAGCAGCCCACAGCCGGGACTACAAGAGACCCAGTACTTC.

This clonotype has more than one count but fewer than ten. The chain recombines TRBV4-2 with TRBJ2-5, with 7 bases aligning to TRBD1. This CDR3 is 15 amino acids long. Germline lookup yields CDR1 LGHNA and CDR2 YNFKEQ. V dropped 1 base and J dropped 1; count of bases not matched to a gene: 3. The CDR3 spells CASSQGAGGQETQYF. The CDR3 DNA is TGTGCCAGCAGCCAAGGGGCAGGGGGCCAAGAGACCCAGTACTTC.

This clonotype was observed many times. This chain connects TRBV28 to TRBJ2-7; 9 positions match TRBD1. In germline, CDR1 is MDHEN, CDR2 SYDVKM. CDR3 length: 14 amino acids. With 5 bases clipped from V and 8 bases from J, the junction kept 10 bases outside the gene matches. The CDR3 sequence: CASSTGTGKEKQYF. CDR3 sequence (DNA): TGTGCCAGCAGTACCGGGACAGGGAAAGAGAAGCAGTACTTC.

The chain employs TRBV7-9 and TRBJ2-7, with 11 positions matching TRBD2. J lost 2 bases, V lost 3 bases, and 3 bases had no gene match. Germline V gene lookup returns CDR1 SEHNR and CDR2 FQNEAQ (reference sequence). CDR3 length: 15 residues. The CDR3 sequence is CASSFGTSGTYEQYF. The CDR3 region has the DNA TGTGCCAGCAGCTTCGGGACTAGCGGAACCTACGAGCAGTACTTC.

This clonotype was recorded many times. The gene calls are TRBV7-8 and TRBJ2-5, with 8 bases matching TRBD1. This CDR3 is 15 amino acids long. V gave up 5 bases and J gave up 2 bases; unmatched junction bases: 7. Germline V CDR1 and CDR2: SGHVS, FQNEAQ. The CDR3 loop is CASSLGQDRQETQYF. CDR3 nucleotides: TGTGCCAGCAGCCTGGGACAGGACAGACAAGAGACCCAGTACTTC.

CDR3 nucleotides: TGTGCCAGCAGCTTGTATTGGGGAAATGAGCAGTTCTTC. As protein: CASSLYWGNEQFF. The chain uses TRBV5-6 and TRBJ2-1; D gene uncertain. This CDR3 contains 13 residues. Germline CDR1 reads SGHDT; CDR2 reads YYEEEE. V shed 1 base and J shed 7 bases, with 9 bases lying between them.

This clonotype was counted a few times. This rearrangement joins TRBV11-2 to TRBJ1-1, with 11 bases that match TRBD1. The CDR3 runs to 13 residues. Germline-derived CDR1 and CDR2 are SGHAT and FQNNGV. V trimming: 5 bases; J trimming: 13 bases; junction bases outside the gene matches: 9. The CDR3 here is CASSARTGGAFFF. CDR3 sequence (DNA): TGTGCCAGCAGCGCCCGGACAGGGGGCGCGTTTTTCTTT.

V and J are TRBV14 and TRBJ2-1; weak D call: TRBD2 (5 bases). The CDR3 is made up of 16 amino acids. V lost 3 bases and J 0 bases, leaving 12 bases between the germline ends. The germline V gene has CDR1 SGHDN and CDR2 FVKESK. The chain's CDR3 is CASSHYSGSSYNEQFF. The CDR3 nucleotides are TGTGCCAGCAGCCATTACAGCGGAAGCTCCTACAATGAGCAGTTCTTC.

The chain couples TRBV20-1 to TRBJ2-3, with D perhaps matching TRBD2 (6 bases). The CDR3 has 14 amino acids. Germline V gene data show CDR1 as DFQATT and CDR2 as SNEGSKA (reference sequence). Trimming left V 3 bases short and J 2 bases short, with 12 bases between. As DNA, the CDR3 is TGCAGTGCTAGGGCGGGGAGATTCACAGATACGCAGTATTTT. This encodes CSARAGRFTDTQYF.